Listed here are 2 T cell receptor beta chains from one sample, sequenced in a study of T cells after yellow fever vaccination. TCRdb recomputed calls from the 5' RACE reads with MiXCR, one row per CDR3 protein. Of 280,000 or so distinct CDR3 sequences in the sample, less than 9.5% were seen once. Sequencing was performed on CD4+ T cells sorted from PBMCs, taken 5 days after the yellow fever booster vaccination. The source is a man between 18 and 29 years old who received the YFV17D yellow fever vaccine.

There are a few counts of this clonotype. This chain joins TRBV5-6 and TRBJ2-7, with a tentative D call TRBD1 (6 bases). Germline V gene lookup returns CDR1 SGHDT and CDR2 YYEEEE. V lost 4 bases to trimming and J lost 6 bases, with 17 bases between them. The CDR3 contains 14 residues. The CDR3 region has the DNA TGTGCCAGCAGCCAGAACTCGTACAGGGCCGAGCAGTACTTC. This translates into CASSQNSYRAEQYF.

This clonotype was detected only a few times. The chain recombines TRBV7-6 with TRBJ1-4; weak D call: TRBD1 (6 bases). CDR3 length: 13 residues. CDR1 is SGHVS and CDR2 is FNYEAQ in the germline V gene. The CDR3 nucleotides read TGTGCGGCCCGTGGGGGGGCAAGTGAAAAACTGTTTTTT. Encoded protein: CAARGGASEKLFF.